The 24 T cell receptor beta chains in this list originate from one sample, sequenced in a study of CD8 T cells in Susac syndrome. With random hexamers, about 0.45 to 1 ug RNA was reverse transcribed. TCRdb processed the immunoSEQ multiplex PCR reads anew with MiXCR; each CDR3 protein has one entry. The data show some 160,000 distinct CDR3 sequences, 85% to 95% seen once. What was sequenced was CD8+ T cells from PBMCs. The receptors come from a human donor with multiple sclerosis.

The chain has TRBV29-1 and TRBJ2-7; no definite D call. With 2 bases removed from V and 3 bases from J, the gap between germline ends came to 17 bases. Per germline, CDR1 SQVTM and CDR2 ANQGSEA. There are 15 residues in the CDR3. CDR3 region: CSVEFFSGQDYEQYF. The DNA for the CDR3 is TGCAGCGTTGAATTCTTCTCTGGGCAAGACTACGAGCAGTACTTC.

The chain recombines TRBV30 with TRBJ2-7; TRBD2 matches at 11 bases. The germline CDR1 and CDR2 sequences are GTSNPN and SVGIG (reference sequence). V shed 2 bases and J 2 bases; nucleotides not matched to a gene: 14. The CDR3 covers 18 residues. The CDR3 protein is CAWSTNSRTSGLPYEQYF. CDR3 sequence (DNA): TGTGCCTGGAGTACCAACTCCCGGACTAGCGGGTTACCCTACGAGCAGTACTTC. The whole variable domain, remainder taken from reference TRBV30 and TRBJ2-7, is SQTIHQWPATLVQPVGSPLSLECTVEGTSNPNLYWYRQAAGRGLQLLFYSVGIGQISSEVPQNLSASRPQDRQFILSSKKLLLSDSGFYLCAWSTNSRTSGLPYEQYFGPGTRLTVT.

V gene TRBV7-9 combines with J gene TRBJ2-7; D is unclear. Per the germline V gene, CDR1 is SEHNR and CDR2 is FQNEAQ (reference sequence). The CDR3 covers 14 residues. Between the trimmed V and J ends, which lost 4 bases and 7 bases, there was a span of 17 bases. The CDR3 bases are TGTGCCAGCAGCTCGGGCCTCGCGTCCGGGGAGCAGTACTTC. Its translation: CASSSGLASGEQYF.

The J gene is TRBJ2-1, the V gene TRBV9; possible D gene TRBD2, 5 bases. The CDR3 is 12 amino acids. The germline V gene has CDR1 SGDLS and CDR2 YYNGEE. V was cut by 7 bases and J by 0 bases, with 5 bases left in between. This CDR3 is CASAGSYNEQFF. In nucleotides, the CDR3 is TGTGCCAGCGCGGGCTCCTACAATGAGCAGTTCTTC.

V usage is TRBV13 and J usage is TRBJ2-7; 7 bases map to TRBD1. V trimming: 2 bases; J trimming: 2 bases; junction bases outside the gene matches: 3. This CDR3 comprises 14 residues. Germline V lookup: CDR1 PRHDT, CDR2 FYEKMQ (reference sequence). As DNA, the CDR3 is TGTGCCAGCAGCTTAACAGGGGACGCCTACGAGCAGTACTTC. This sequence encodes CASSLTGDAYEQYF. Drawing the rest from reference TRBV13 and TRBJ2-7, the complete variable domain is AAGVIQSPRHLIKEKRETATLKCYPIPRHDTVYWYQQGPGQDPQFLISFYEKMQSDKGSIPDRFSAQQFSDYHSELNMSSLELGDSALYFCASSLTGDAYEQYFGPGTRLTVT.

The sample holds one count of this clonotype. The V call is TRBV29-1, the J call TRBJ2-1, with 12 bases that match TRBD2. This CDR3 spans 14 amino acids. Germline assignment: CDR1 SQVTM and CDR2 ANQGSEA. Trimming removed 7 bases from V and 5 bases from J; junction bases left unmatched: 6. The CDR3 region has the DNA TGCAGCGCATCACGACTAGCGGGAGACAATGAGCAGTTCTTC. It codes for CSASRLAGDNEQFF.

V is TRBV29-1 and J is TRBJ1-2; 11 nucleotides match TRBD1. The germline V gene has CDR1 SQVTM and CDR2 ANQGSEA. The V and J ends lost 4 bases and 8 bases, in that order; junction bases with no gene match: 6. The CDR3 totals 13 residues. The CDR3 protein is CSVVGQGAQGYTF. The CDR3, as DNA: TGCAGCGTTGTCGGACAGGGGGCACAGGGCTACACCTTC. The whole variable domain, filled in from reference TRBV29-1 and TRBJ1-2, reads SAVISQKPSRDICQRGTSLTIQCQVDSQVTMMFWYRQQPGQSLTLIATANQGSEATYESGFVIDKFPISRPNLTFSTLTVSNMSPEDSSIYLCSVVGQGAQGYTFGSGTRLTVV.

This clonotype was picked up one time. This chain links TRBV25-1 with TRBJ2-2; D uncertain. CDR1 and CDR2 (germline): MGHDK, SYGVNS. Trimming cost V 8 bases and J 1 base, with 8 bases left between them. The CDR3 extends over 13 amino acids. DNA for the CDR3: TGTGCCAGCGGCTCCAAGAACACCGGGGAGCTGTTTTTT. Translated, it gives CASGSKNTGELFF.

The rearrangement uses TRBV20-1 and TRBJ1-2; the D gene is possibly TRBD1 (6 bases). Trimming removed 1 base at V and 7 bases at J, with 16 bases between. In germline, CDR1 is DFQATT, CDR2 SNEGSKA (reference sequence). CDR3 length: 14 residues. CDR3 protein: CSARAARGALGYTF. In DNA form, the CDR3 reads TGCAGTGCTAGAGCAGCTAGGGGGGCGCTTGGCTACACCTTC.

The rearrangement links TRBV11-2 to TRBJ2-7; unclear D gene. With 1 base removed from V and 3 bases from J, the gap between germline ends came to 10 bases. Germline V CDR1 and CDR2: SGHAT, FQNNGV. The CDR3 covers 14 residues. The CDR3 reads CASSLGWPFYEQYF. CDR3 nucleotide sequence: TGTGCCAGCAGCTTAGGCTGGCCCTTCTACGAGCAGTACTTC.

The chain recombines TRBV4-1 with TRBJ2-2; perhaps TRBD2 as D (6 bases). Germline CDR1 and CDR2: MGHRA and YSYEKL. The ends were cut back, 5 bases at V and 6 bases at J, with 13 bases in the middle. The length of the CDR3 is 14 residues. CDR3 DNA sequence: TGCGCCAGCAGCGGGAGGCCGTGGGCCGGGGAGCTGTTTTTT. The encoded protein is CASSGRPWAGELFF.

This chain connects TRBV29-1 to TRBJ1-1, with D perhaps TRBD1 (5 bases). CDR3 length equals 13 residues. V was trimmed by 4 bases and J by 6 bases, leaving 15 bases between them. The germline CDR1 and CDR2 sequences are SQVTM and ANQGSEA. CDR3 amino acids: CSVVWGGFPEAFF. CDR3 sequence (DNA): TGCAGCGTTGTATGGGGGGGTTTCCCTGAAGCTTTCTTT.

The rearrangement uses TRBV27 and TRBJ2-1, with a tentative D call TRBD2 (5 bases). The CDR3 covers 17 residues. Germline CDR1 reads MNHEY; CDR2 reads SMNVEV (reference sequence). Deletions cut 3 bases from V and 0 bases from J, with 15 bases between. CDR3 nucleotides: TGTGCCAGCAGTTTCGATAGCGTACCGAGCTCCTACAATGAGCAGTTCTTC. This gives the protein CASSFDSVPSSYNEQFF.

The V call is TRBV3-1, the J call TRBJ1-1; D perhaps matches TRBD1 (6 bases). This CDR3 comprises 14 residues. The germline gives CDR1 LGHDT, CDR2 YNNKEL (reference sequence). With 8 bases removed from V and 0 bases from J, the gap between germline ends came to 13 bases. CDR3 loop: CASGPGHLNTEAFF. The CDR3 bases are TGTGCCAGCGGACCGGGACACCTGAACACTGAAGCTTTCTTT.

The CDR3 loop is CASSEGDTYNEQFF. CDR3 sequence (DNA): TGTGCCAGCAGCGAGGGGGATACCTACAATGAGCAGTTCTTC. This chain joins TRBV9 and TRBJ2-1; TRBD1 is a possible D gene (6 bases). The CDR3 spans 14 residues. The germline V gene has CDR1 SGDLS and CDR2 YYNGEE. Between the trimmed V and J ends, which lost 3 bases and 2 bases, there was a span of 9 bases. The full variable domain, completed using reference TRBV9 and TRBJ2-1, is DSGVTQTPKHLITATGQRVTLRCSPRSGDLSVYWYQQSLDQGLQFLIQYYNGEERAKGNILERFSAQQFPDLHSELNLSSLELGDSALYFCASSEGDTYNEQFFGPGTRLTVL.

The chain links TRBV9 to TRBJ2-3; no clear D. CDR1 SGDLS and CDR2 YYNGEE come from the germline V gene. V dropped 0 bases and J dropped 6 bases, with 11 bases sitting between them. The CDR3 loop spans 14 amino acids. The CDR3 region has the DNA TGTGCCAGCAGCGTAGAGGGCCTACGGGATACGCAGTATTTT. Translated: CASSVEGLRDTQYF. Variable domain in full (rest from reference TRBV9 and TRBJ2-3): DSGVTQTPKHLITATGQRVTLRCSPRSGDLSVYWYQQSLDQGLQFLIQYYNGEERAKGNILERFSAQQFPDLHSELNLSSLELGDSALYFCASSVEGLRDTQYFGPGTRLTVL.

J is TRBJ2-1 and V is TRBV30; 8 bases fit TRBD2. The CDR3 length is 15 residues. From germline, CDR1 is GTSNPN and CDR2 SVGIG (reference sequence). V lost 1 base to trimming and J lost 3 bases; unmatched junction nucleotides: 5. In nucleotides, the CDR3 is TGTGCCTGGAGTGCTTTAGCGGGAAGCTACAATGAGCAGTTCTTC. It translates to CAWSALAGSYNEQFF.

This chain joins TRBV29-1 and TRBJ2-1, with TRBD2 matching over 7 bases. Per germline, CDR1 SQVTM and CDR2 ANQGSEA. This CDR3 is built from 17 residues. V shed 8 bases and J 0 bases; nucleotides not matched to a gene: 16. DNA for the CDR3: TGCAGCATAAGCGGGGCAGGTAATATTGCCTCCTACAATGAGCAGTTCTTC. Translation gives CSISGAGNIASYNEQFF.

The CDR3 DNA sequence: TGCAGCGTTGAAGATGGAGGGGGCGATGAAAAACTGTTTTTT. Translation: CSVEDGGGDEKLFF. The V gene is TRBV29-1, the J gene TRBJ1-4, with 7 bases lining up with TRBD1. CDR3 length: 14 amino acids. V lost 0 bases, J lost 6 bases, and 4 bases stayed unmatched. CDR1 SQVTM and CDR2 ANQGSEA come from the germline V gene.

This chain connects TRBV18 to TRBJ2-7; the D gene is possibly TRBD1 (5 bases). The CDR3 sequence is 14 residues long. V lost 3 bases and J lost 4, with 13 bases in between. The germline V gene encodes CDR1 KGHSH and CDR2 LQKENI. The CDR3 loop is CASSPRVDSYEQYF. The CDR3 nucleotides read TGTGCCAGCTCACCTCGCGTTGACAGTTACGAGCAGTACTTC.

The table lists this clonotype with a count of one. The chain joins TRBV28 to TRBJ1-2; TRBD1 might be the D (5 bases). The CDR3 runs to 13 residues. Trimming pared 6 bases from V and 3 bases from J, leaving 11 bases between. Germline CDR1 reads MDHEN; CDR2 reads SYDVKM. The chain's CDR3 is CASSFQGYYGYTF. In nucleotides, the CDR3 is TGTGCCAGCAGCTTTCAGGGATACTATGGCTACACCTTC.

The rearrangement uses TRBV6-5 and TRBJ2-3, with a weak D call TRBD2 (5 bases). Looked up from germline, CDR1 is MNHEY and CDR2 is SVGAGI. The CDR3 spans 15 residues. V gave up 8 bases and J gave up 2 bases, with 17 bases separating them. CDR3 loop: CASGKSGSDTDTQYF. The CDR3 nucleotides are TGTGCCAGCGGAAAAAGTGGGAGTGACACAGATACGCAGTATTTT.

The chain combines TRBV4-1 with TRBJ2-4; D is unclear. Germline V gene data show CDR1 as MGHRA and CDR2 as YSYEKL. The CDR3 totals 17 residues. Trimming pared 0 bases from V and 1 base from J, leaving 13 bases between. The CDR3 loop reads CASSQEGSSGAKNIQYF. The CDR3 DNA sequence: TGCGCCAGCAGCCAAGAAGGATCGTCCGGGGCCAAAAACATTCAGTACTTC.

This clonotype was observed once. The chain links TRBV7-9 to TRBJ1-5; TRBD1 matches at 8 bases. Trimming cost V 5 bases and J 2 bases; bases outside gene matches: 5. In germline, CDR1 is SEHNR, CDR2 FQNEAQ (reference sequence). The CDR3 contains 15 residues. The CDR3 DNA is TGTGCCAGCAGCCTGGACAGGGAGGGCAATCAGCCCCAGCATTTT. It yields the protein CASSLDREGNQPQHF.